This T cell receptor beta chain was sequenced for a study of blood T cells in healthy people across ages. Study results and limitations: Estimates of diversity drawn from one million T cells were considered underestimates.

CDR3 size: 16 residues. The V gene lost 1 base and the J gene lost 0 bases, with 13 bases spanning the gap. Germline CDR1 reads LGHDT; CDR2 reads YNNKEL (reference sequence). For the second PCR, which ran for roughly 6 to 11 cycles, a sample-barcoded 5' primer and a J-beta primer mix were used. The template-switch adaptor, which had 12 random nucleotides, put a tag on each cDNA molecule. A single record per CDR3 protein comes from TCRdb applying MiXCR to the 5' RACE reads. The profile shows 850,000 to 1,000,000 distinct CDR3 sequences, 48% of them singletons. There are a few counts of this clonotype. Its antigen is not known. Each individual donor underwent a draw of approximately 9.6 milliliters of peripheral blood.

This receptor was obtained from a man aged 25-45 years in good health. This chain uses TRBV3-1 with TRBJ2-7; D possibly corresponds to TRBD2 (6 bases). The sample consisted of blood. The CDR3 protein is CASSQGGRRGSYEQYF. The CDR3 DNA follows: TGTGCCAGCAGCCAAGGAGGGCGGAGGGGCTCCTACGAGCAGTACTTC.